The 22 T cell receptor beta chains below all came from one sample that was sequenced in a study of control samples from healthy donors and cancer patients. Sequenced by immunoSEQ multiplex PCR; TCRdb stores in-frame clones only, minus some. The sample has 160,000 or so clones, approximately 93% seen once. Sequencing used blood. The receptors come from a woman in her forties in good health.

This clone was counted once. The CDR3 bases are TGTGCCAGCAGCCAATCGCGTTGGGGTTCTTTCTTT. It encodes CASSQSRWGSFF. The chain uses TRBV16 and TRBJ1-1; D uncertain. This CDR3 has 12 residues. CDR1 and CDR2 from the germline V gene are KGHSY and FQNENV. With 0 bases removed from V and 12 bases from J, the gap between germline ends came to 11 bases. Based on the CDR3 plus reference TRBV16 and TRBJ1-1, the full variable domain is GEEVAQTPKHLVRGEGQKAKLYCAPIKGHSYVFWYQQVLKNEFKFLISFQNENVFDETGMPKERFSAKCLPNSPCSLEIQATKLEDSAVYFCASSQSRWGSFFGQGTRLTVV.

V is TRBV7-9 and J is TRBJ1-4; 7 bases agree with TRBD1. J lost 3 bases, V lost 8 bases, and 6 bases had no gene match. The germline V gene has CDR1 SEHNR and CDR2 FQNEAQ (reference sequence). This CDR3 is 14 amino acids long. The CDR3 loop is CASFRDSPNEKLFF. CDR3 in DNA: TGTGCCAGCTTCCGGGACAGCCCTAATGAAAAACTGTTTTTT. The full variable domain, with the rest looked up from reference TRBV7-9 and TRBJ1-4, is DTGVSQNPRHKITKRGQNVTFRCDPISEHNRLYWYRQTLGQGPEFLTYFQNEAQLEKSRLLSDRFSAERPKGSFSTLEIQRTEQGDSAMYLCASFRDSPNEKLFFGSGTQLSVL.

The rearrangement links TRBV19 to TRBJ1-1; D gene uncertain. V dropped 4 bases and J dropped 7 bases, with 7 bases sitting between them. Germline CDR1 LNHDA, CDR2 SQIVND (reference sequence). This CDR3 has 11 amino acids. DNA of the CDR3: TGTGCCAGTAGTAACGTATATGAAGCTTTCTTT. Its protein product is CASSNVYEAFF.

The chain combines TRBV3-1 (or the pseudogene TRBV3-2) with TRBJ2-7, with D possibly being TRBD2 (5 bases). CDR3 size: 15 residues. Trimming shortened V by 0 bases and J by 5 bases, and 14 bases separated the two germline ends. Per the germline V gene, CDR1 is LGHDT and CDR2 is YNNKEL (reference sequence). The CDR3 here is CASSQDIASPDEQYF. CDR3 nucleotides: TGTGCCAGCAGCCAAGATATCGCTAGCCCGGACGAGCAGTACTTC.

The chain combines TRBV7-2 with TRBJ2-5; tentatively, D is TRBD1 (6 bases). Trimming pared 4 bases from V and 2 bases from J, leaving 11 bases between. Looked up from germline, CDR1 is SGHTA and CDR2 is FQGNSA. The CDR3 consists of 14 residues. The CDR3, as DNA: TGTGCCAGCAGCTCTTACAGGGTTCAAGAGACCCAGTACTTC. Protein product: CASSSYRVQETQYF.

The chain employs TRBV12-3 or TRBV12-4 and TRBJ1-2; D not resolved. Trimming took 3 bases from V and 2 from J, leaving 7 bases between them. The CDR3 runs to 13 residues. The CDR3 nucleotides are TGTGCCAGCAGTTTTGTGGACAACTATGGCTACACCTTC. Encoded protein: CASSFVDNYGYTF.

The rearrangement links TRBV6-6 to TRBJ1-1; a weak D match, TRBD1 (5 bases). V lost 2 bases, J lost 11 bases, and 12 bases lay in between. This CDR3 region has 12 residues. Germline-derived CDR1 and CDR2 are MNHNY and SVGAGI (reference sequence). CDR3 coding DNA: TGTGCCAGCAGTTACGAGGGGAGAATGGCTTTCTTT. As protein: CASSYEGRMAFF.

The CDR3 DNA sequence: TGTGCCAGCAGCCCGGGACAGAATCAGCCCCAGCATTTT. Amino acids: CASSPGQNQPQHF. The V gene is TRBV7-6, the J gene TRBJ1-5; 7 positions match TRBD1. This CDR3 contains 13 residues. Looked up from germline, CDR1 is SGHVS and CDR2 is FNYEAQ. Trimming cost V 5 bases and J 4 bases; bases outside gene matches: 2.

This rearrangement joins TRBV7-2 to TRBJ1-5; no firm D call. This CDR3 contains 14 residues. Germline V gives CDR1 SGHTA, CDR2 FQGNSA. V lost 1 base and J lost 9, with 13 bases in between. CDR3 DNA: TGTGCCAGCAGCTTAGATGGTATTTTTGGGCCCCAGCATTTT. The encoded protein is CASSLDGIFGPQHF.

This clone was observed a single time. The gene calls are TRBV7-9 and TRBJ2-3, with 12 bases that match TRBD2. V shed 5 bases and J 0 bases; nucleotides not matched to a gene: 12. The CDR3 totals 19 residues. From germline, CDR1 is SEHNR and CDR2 FQNEAQ (reference sequence). CDR3 region: CASSLFRLAGVTSTDTQYF. In nucleotides, the CDR3 is TGTGCCAGCAGCCTTTTTCGACTAGCGGGGGTTACTAGCACAGATACGCAGTATTTT.

The chain is built from TRBV7-6 and TRBJ2-7; the D call may be TRBD1 or TRBD2 (5 bases each). Trimming shortened V by 0 bases and J by 3 bases, and 12 bases separated the two germline ends. The CDR3 sequence is 15 residues long. The germline gives CDR1 SGHVS, CDR2 FNYEAQ. CDR3 DNA sequence: TGTGCCAGCAGCTTAGCGCCCGGGGCGAGCTACGAGCAGTACTTC. Its translation: CASSLAPGASYEQYF.

The chain carries TRBV3-1 (or the pseudogene TRBV3-2) and TRBJ1-4, with 9 bases identical to TRBD1. The V segment lost 0 bases and the J segment 4 bases; nucleotides outside the gene matches: 12. The CDR3 contains 19 residues. CDR1 LGHDT and CDR2 YNNKEL come from the germline V gene (reference sequence). CDR3 DNA sequence: TGTGCCAGCAGCCAAGATTGGGCTTCCGTGGGACAGGGTAATGAAAAACTGTTTTTT. This translates into CASSQDWASVGQGNEKLFF.

The CDR3 bases are TGTGCCAGCAGCGCCGGATTGGGGCGAGGCGGCACTGAAGCTTTCTTT. It codes for CASSAGLGRGGTEAFF. The rearrangement uses TRBV9 and TRBJ1-1; D is perhaps TRBD1 (5 bases). The CDR3 consists of 16 residues. The V end lost 3 bases, the J end lost 4 bases, and 19 bases lay between the germline ends. Germline V CDR1 and CDR2: SGDLS, YYNGEE.

The chain has TRBV5-1 and TRBJ1-1; TRBD1 might be the D (6 bases). This CDR3 has 14 residues. With 6 bases removed from V and 1 base from J, the gap between germline ends came to 13 bases. CDR1 is SGHRS and CDR2 is YFSETQ in the germline V gene. The CDR3 loop is CASTSGVQNTEAFF. For the CDR3, the DNA is TGCGCCAGCACCTCAGGGGTTCAGAACACTGAAGCTTTCTTT.

The chain carries TRBV7-8 and TRBJ1-3; D uncertain. In germline, CDR1 is SGHVS, CDR2 FQNEAQ. The ends were cut back, 1 base at V and 0 bases at J, with 10 bases in the middle. The CDR3 length is 16 residues. Here the CDR3 DNA reads TGTGCCAGCAGCTTAGGAGCAGCCACCTCTGGAAACACCATATATTTT. It yields the protein CASSLGAATSGNTIYF. The full variable domain, rest sourced from reference TRBV7-8 and TRBJ1-3, is GAGVSQSPRYKVAKRGQDVALRCDPISGHVSLFWYQQALGQGPEFLTYFQNEAQLDKSGLPSDRFFAERPEGSVSTLKIQRTQQEDSAVYLCASSLGAATSGNTIYFGEGSWLTVV.

This sequence joins TRBV7-9 and TRBJ1-4; TRBD1 is a possible D gene (6 bases). The germline gives CDR1 SEHNR, CDR2 FQNEAQ (reference sequence). Trimming shortened V by 4 bases and J by 10 bases, and 16 bases separated the two germline ends. CDR3 length: 14 residues. CDR3 amino acids: CASSSDSGLSKLFF. In nucleotides, the CDR3 is TGTGCCAGCAGCTCGGACAGTGGACTATCAAAACTGTTTTTT.

This chain uses TRBV19 with TRBJ1-1; D remains ambiguous. Germline CDR1 and CDR2: LNHDA and SQIVND (reference sequence). Trimming removed 9 bases from V and 2 bases from J, with 10 bases in between. The CDR3 has 12 amino acids. CDR3 in amino acids: CASSRQNTEAFF. In nucleotides, the CDR3 is TGTGCCAGCTCCAGGCAAAACACTGAAGCTTTCTTT.

V usage is TRBV29-1 and J usage is TRBJ2-1; 8 bases match TRBD2. V lost 7 bases, J lost 6 bases, and 11 bases stayed unmatched. CDR1 is SQVTM, CDR2 ANQGSEA, per germline. The CDR3 consists of 14 residues. This CDR3 is CSGGRAGVTNEQFF. Here the CDR3 DNA reads TGCAGCGGGGGGCGAGCGGGGGTTACCAATGAGCAGTTCTTC.

The V call is TRBV4-3, the J call TRBJ2-7, with a possible D match to TRBD1 (5 bases). There are 14 residues in the CDR3. V was clipped by 0 bases and J by 2 bases, with 8 bases between them. Germline loops: CDR1 LGHNA, CDR2 YSLEER. The CDR3: CASSQEDSTYEQYF. The CDR3 DNA reads as TGCGCCAGCAGCCAAGAAGACAGCACCTACGAGCAGTACTTC.

This clone appeared a single time. The rearrangement uses TRBV2 and TRBJ1-5; D unclear. V shed 5 bases and J shed 2 bases, with 10 bases lying between them. The CDR3 runs to 14 residues. Germline V CDR1 and CDR2: SNHLY, FYNNEI. The CDR3 region is CASSIDGGNQPQHF. Written as DNA, the CDR3 is TGTGCCAGCAGTATCGACGGCGGCAATCAGCCCCAGCATTTT.

The chain combines TRBV12-3 or TRBV12-4 with TRBJ1-5; no clear D gene. Trimming shortened V by 3 bases and J by 7 bases, and 7 bases separated the two germline ends. The CDR3 loop spans 12 amino acids. The CDR3 spells CASSFSRQPQHF. CDR3 DNA: TGTGCCAGCAGTTTTAGTCGCCAGCCCCAGCATTTT.

The chain's CDR3 is CSASSPMDGYEQFF. The CDR3 DNA sequence: TGCAGTGCTAGTAGCCCCATGGACGGGTATGAGCAGTTCTTC. This chain joins TRBV20-1 and TRBJ2-1; D is unclear. Per the germline V gene, CDR1 is DFQATT and CDR2 is SNEGSKA (reference sequence). The germline V and J ends were trimmed by 3 bases and 8 bases, with 17 bases remaining between them. The CDR3 consists of 14 residues.